This T cell receptor beta chain was sequenced in a study of CD8 T cells in Susac syndrome (dated by TCRdb to the late 2010s). Background on the whole study: Among the Susac syndrome patients who were sequenced, clinically active disease was present in roughly six and clinical remission was observed in 8 or 9. At blood withdrawal, Susac syndrome patients were therapy-naive, treated with corticosteroids (with IVIg additionally given to some), or treated with IVIg alone. The study used repertoire sequencing to test whether antigen drove CD8+ T cell activation and differentiation in Susac syndrome. The paper as a whole reports these results and caveats: The number of individuals in the TCR sequencing and HLA analysis was acknowledged as relatively small. In patients with Susac syndrome, the CD4+ T cell repertoire showed no detectable clonal expansion.

Notes on this clonotype: Which antigen it targets is not known. No base qualities exist here, and no much larger clone lies one base off it.

Here V drops 11 bases and J drops 6 bases, and the junction holds 16 bases not matched to any gene. Including cysteine and phenylalanine, the CDR3 has 15 amino acids. Solely the CDR3 DNA is kept, with 45 bases framed from the first base. CDR1 and CDR2 were assigned from the germline V gene as MNHEY and SVGEGT. Peripheral blood CD8+ and CD4+ T cells from healthy donors, Susac syndrome patients and multiple sclerosis patients were profiled using high-throughput TCR beta sequencing. Recently defined diagnostic criteria for definite or probable disease were met by the Susac syndrome patients. CD8+ TEMRA cells were enriched by FACS, while bulk CD8+ and CD4+ T cells were purified by magnetic negative isolation. Blood was collected in EDTA tubes and processed within 24 hours, with PBMCs isolated through density gradient centrifugation. PBMCs destined for TCR sequencing were cryopreserved in liquid nitrogen and later thawed in a 37 °C water bath. A purity of at least 90% was achieved for sorted or isolated CD4+, CD8+ and CD8+ TEMRA cells.

RNA was extracted using the RNeasy kit, and 0.5 to 1 microgram was reverse transcribed with random hexamers. TCR beta CDR3 regions were amplified with the immunoSEQ multiplex PCR assay covering 54 Vbeta and 13 Jbeta segments. PCR amplification bias was corrected by using a synthetic template baseline for primer optimization and computational correction. As for how the authors treated the data: Reads were annotated to V, D and J genes according to IMGT and were analyzed with immunoSEQ Analyzer, with only productive sequences retained. Clonality was computed as one minus Shannon entropy normalized by log2 of the number of productive unique sequences. For each patient and control, public and private clones were evaluated within the 100 most prevalent clones. Susac-specific clones were defined as absent from healthy and MS cohorts, over a thousand published viral clones and other ImmuneACCESS disease sequences. TCRdb ran its own pipeline on the public reads, namely fastp trimming at Q25 and MiXCR clone calling, and kept in-frame beta chains. Every CDR3 protein is listed once, alongside the most common genes and DNA of its rows. The V and J calls and clone size are TCRdb's, not the authors'. This sample has over 150,000 distinct CDR3 sequences in its table, and roughly 95% of those were observed once. The top ten constitute around 0.12% of the sample.

The TCR originated in a human donor with Susac syndrome. This chain joins TRBV6-2 or TRBV6-3 to TRBJ2-1; 7 of the junction bases match TRBD2. Sequenced material: CD4+ T cells from PBMCs. The CDR3 protein: CACSEGLPRPNEQFF. The nucleotide sequence reads as follows: TGTGCCTGCTCCGAGGGACTACCCCGACCCAATGAGCAGTTCTTC.